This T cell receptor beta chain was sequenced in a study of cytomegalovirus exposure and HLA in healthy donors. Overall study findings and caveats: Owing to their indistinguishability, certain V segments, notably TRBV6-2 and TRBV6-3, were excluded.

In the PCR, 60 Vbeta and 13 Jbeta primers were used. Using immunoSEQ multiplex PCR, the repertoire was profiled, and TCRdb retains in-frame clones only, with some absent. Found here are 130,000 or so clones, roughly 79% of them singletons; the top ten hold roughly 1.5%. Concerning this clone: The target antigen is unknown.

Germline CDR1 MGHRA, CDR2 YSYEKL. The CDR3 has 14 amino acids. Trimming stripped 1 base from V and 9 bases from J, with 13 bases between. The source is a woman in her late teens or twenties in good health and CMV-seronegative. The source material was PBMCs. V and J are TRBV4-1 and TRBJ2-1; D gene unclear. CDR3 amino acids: CASSQVSPISEQFF. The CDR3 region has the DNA TGCGCCAGCAGCCAAGTTTCCCCTATAAGTGAGCAGTTCTTC.